This T cell receptor beta chain was identified during a study of T cells in localized non-small cell lung cancer. Data came from immunoSEQ multiplex PCR; TCRdb stores just in-frame clones and leaves some out. The sample lists tens of thousands of clones, 70% to 90% occurring once. Findings of the study overall: The study found T cell clonality highest in uninvolved adjacent lung, above tumor. Heterogeneity is still possible, as just one tumor region was sequenced. A denser population of T cells in blood accompanied longer overall survival.

On this clone itself: Its antigen is not identified.

Trimming at V came to 2 bases and at J to 4 bases, leaving 5 bases not matched to a gene. The germline V gene encodes CDR1 LNHDA and CDR2 SQIVND (reference sequence). This CDR3 is 15 amino acids long. Sequenced here: peripheral blood, sampled before any cancer treatment. This sequence joins TRBV19 and TRBJ2-7; 10 nucleotides agree with TRBD2. The clonotype originates from an older female donor with stage I lung adenocarcinoma. Here the CDR3 DNA reads TGTGCCAGTAGTATAAGGGCTAGCGGGGGATACGAGCAGTACTTC. Residues: CASSIRASGGYEQYF.